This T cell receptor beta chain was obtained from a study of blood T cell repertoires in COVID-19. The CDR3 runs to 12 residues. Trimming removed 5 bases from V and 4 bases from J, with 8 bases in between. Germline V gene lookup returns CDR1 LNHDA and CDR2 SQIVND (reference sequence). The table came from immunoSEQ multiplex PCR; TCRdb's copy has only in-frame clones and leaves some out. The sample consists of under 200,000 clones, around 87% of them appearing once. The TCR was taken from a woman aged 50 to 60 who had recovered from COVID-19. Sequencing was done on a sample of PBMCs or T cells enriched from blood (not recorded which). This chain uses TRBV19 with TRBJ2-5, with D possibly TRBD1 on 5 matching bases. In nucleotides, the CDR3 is TGTGCCAGTAGTCCAGGGTTAGAGACCCAGTACTTC. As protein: CASSPGLETQYF.